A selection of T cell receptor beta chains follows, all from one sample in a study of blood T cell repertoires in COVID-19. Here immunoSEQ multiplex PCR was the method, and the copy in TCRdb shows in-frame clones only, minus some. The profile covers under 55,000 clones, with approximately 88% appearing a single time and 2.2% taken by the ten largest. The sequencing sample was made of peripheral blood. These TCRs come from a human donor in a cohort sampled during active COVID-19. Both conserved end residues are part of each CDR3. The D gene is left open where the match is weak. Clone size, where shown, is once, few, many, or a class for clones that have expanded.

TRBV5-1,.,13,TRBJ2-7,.,CASSLAAAYEQYF,TGCGCCAGCAGCTTGGCGGCGGCCTACGAGCAGTACTTC
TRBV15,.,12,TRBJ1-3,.,CAAAGIRNTIYF,TGTGCCGCCGCAGGGATAAGAAACACCATATATTTT
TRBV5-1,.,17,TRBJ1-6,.,CASSPATGTSYNSPLHF,TGCGCCAGCAGTCCAGCAACAGGGACATCCTATAATTCACCCCTCCACTTT
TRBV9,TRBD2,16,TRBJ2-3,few,CASSAITSGRADTQYF,TGTGCCAGCAGCGCGATCACTAGCGGCAGGGCAGATACGCAGTATTTT
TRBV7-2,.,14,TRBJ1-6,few,CASSLNQGGKPLHF,TGTGCCAGCAGCTTAAATCAAGGGGGTAAACCCCTCCACTTT
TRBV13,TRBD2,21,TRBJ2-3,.,CASSSSGPGLAGGHPTDTQYF,TGTGCCAGCAGCTCCTCTGGACCGGGACTAGCGGGGGGGCACCCCACAGATACGCAGTATTTT
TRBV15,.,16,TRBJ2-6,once,CATSRDLLTGANVLTF,TGTGCCACCAGCAGAGATCTGCTAACTGGGGCCAACGTCCTGACTTTC
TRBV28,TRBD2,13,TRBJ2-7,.,CASTRLAGYEQYF,TGTGCCAGTACGAGGCTAGCGGGCTACGAGCAGTACTTC
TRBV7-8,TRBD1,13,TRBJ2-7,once,CASSLTGVYEQYF,TGTGCCAGCAGCCTGACAGGGGTATACGAGCAGTACTTC
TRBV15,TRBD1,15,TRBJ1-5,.,CATSRTGGPGQPQHF,TGTGCCACCAGCAGGACAGGGGGGCCCGGACAGCCCCAGCATTTT
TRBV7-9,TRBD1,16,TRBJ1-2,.,CASSLVAGQPNYGYTF,TGTGCCAGCAGCTTAGTAGCGGGACAGCCCAACTATGGCTACACCTTC
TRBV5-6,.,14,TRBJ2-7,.,CASSFATAAYEQYF,TGTGCCAGCAGCTTTGCTACCGCCGCCTACGAGCAGTACTTC
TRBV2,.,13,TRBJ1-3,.,CASKDRAGNTIYF,TGTGCCAGCAAAGACAGAGCAGGAAACACCATATATTTT
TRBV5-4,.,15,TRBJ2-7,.,CASSLGWARAGEQYF,TGTGCCAGCAGCTTGGGCTGGGCCAGGGCCGGTGAGCAGTACTTC
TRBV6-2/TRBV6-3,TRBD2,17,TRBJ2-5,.,CASSVGLAGGPLETQYF,TGTGCCAGCAGTGTAGGACTAGCGGGGGGGCCGCTTGAGACCCAGTACTTC
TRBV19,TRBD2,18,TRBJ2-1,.,CASSIGLRTSGREGEQFF,TGTGCCAGTAGTATAGGCCTCCGAACTAGCGGGAGGGAGGGTGAGCAGTTCTTC
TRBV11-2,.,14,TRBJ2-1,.,CASSSSGPNNEQFF,TGTGCCAGCAGCTCTTCAGGGCCTAACAATGAGCAGTTCTTC
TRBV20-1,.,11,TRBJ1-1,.,CSSRSGDGAFF,TGCAGCAGCCGTTCAGGGGATGGAGCTTTCTTT
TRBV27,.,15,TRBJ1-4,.,CASSLSAGWDEKLFF,TGTGCCAGCAGTTTATCTGCAGGGTGGGATGAAAAACTGTTTTTT
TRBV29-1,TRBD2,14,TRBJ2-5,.,CSVEAGGIQETQYF,TGCAGCGTTGAAGCGGGGGGGATTCAGGAGACCCAGTACTTC
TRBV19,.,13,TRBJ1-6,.,CASRTDHNSPLHF,TGTGCCAGTCGGACAGACCATAATTCACCCCTCCACTTT
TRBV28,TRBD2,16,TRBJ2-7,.,CASSWAAGGSAYEQYF,TGTGCCAGCAGTTGGGCAGCGGGAGGGTCGGCCTACGAGCAGTACTTC
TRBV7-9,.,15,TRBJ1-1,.,CASSWGTLGKVGAFF,TGTGCCAGCAGTTGGGGGACTCTAGGCAAAGTAGGAGCTTTCTTT
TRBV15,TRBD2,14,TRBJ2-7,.,CATKFSSGSYEQYF,TGTGCCACCAAATTCTCTAGCGGGAGCTACGAGCAGTACTTC
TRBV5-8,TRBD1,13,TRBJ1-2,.,CASILRDRDGYTF,TGTGCCAGCATCCTCCGCGACAGGGATGGCTACACCTTC
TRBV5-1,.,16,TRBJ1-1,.,CASSLMVGSGNTEAFF,TGCGCCAGCAGCTTAATGGTAGGCTCGGGGAACACTGAAGCTTTCTTT
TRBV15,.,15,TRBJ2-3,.,CATTSPDSFTDTQYF,TGTGCCACCACCTCACCGGACAGCTTCACAGATACGCAGTATTTT
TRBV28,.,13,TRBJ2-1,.,CASRIQGRDEQFF,TGTGCCAGCAGGATACAGGGACGGGATGAGCAGTTCTTC
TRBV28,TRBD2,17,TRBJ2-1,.,CASSFLFSGGRTDEQFF,TGTGCCAGCAGTTTTCTCTTTTCGGGCGGGAGGACCGATGAGCAGTTCTTC
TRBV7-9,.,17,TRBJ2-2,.,CASSLAKGLSNTGELFF,TGTGCCAGCAGCTTAGCGAAGGGACTCTCTAACACCGGGGAGCTGTTTTTT
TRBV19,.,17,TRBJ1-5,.,CASSIDYRTAYGQPQHF,TGTGCCAGTAGTATAGATTACAGGACCGCATACGGGCAGCCCCAGCATTTT
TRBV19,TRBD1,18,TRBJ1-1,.,CASSIRVLREGANPEAFF,TGTGCCAGTAGTATACGGGTCCTTCGGGAGGGGGCAAACCCTGAAGCTTTCTTT
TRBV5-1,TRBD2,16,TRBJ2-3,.,CASSLEAGTYTDTQYF,TGCGCCAGCAGCTTGGAAGCGGGGACCTACACAGATACGCAGTATTTT
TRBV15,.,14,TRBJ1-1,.,CATSRDLAYTEAFF,TGTGCCACCAGCAGAGATCTGGCTTACACTGAAGCTTTCTTT
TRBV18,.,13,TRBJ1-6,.,CASSTGINSPLHF,TGTGCCAGCTCTACAGGGATTAATTCACCCCTCCACTTT
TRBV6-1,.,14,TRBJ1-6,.,CASSEATGEAPLHF,TGTGCCAGCAGTGAGGCGACAGGCGAGGCTCCCCTCCACTTT
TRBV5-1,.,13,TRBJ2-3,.,CASSTRDTDTQYF,TGCGCCAGTAGCACGCGGGACACAGATACGCAGTATTTT
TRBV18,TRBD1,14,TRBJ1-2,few,CASSSTGASYGYTF,TGTGCCAGCTCATCGACAGGGGCCTCCTATGGCTACACCTTC
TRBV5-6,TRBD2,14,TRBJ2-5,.,CASSLPSGQETQYF,TGTGCCAGCAGCTTGCCTAGCGGACAAGAGACCCAGTACTTC
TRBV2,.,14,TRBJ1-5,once,CASSMREFNQPQHF,TGTGCCAGCAGTATGAGGGAATTCAATCAGCCCCAGCATTTT
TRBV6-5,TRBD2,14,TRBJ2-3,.,CAAWEGLATDTQYF,TGTGCCGCCTGGGAGGGACTAGCAACAGATACGCAGTATTTT
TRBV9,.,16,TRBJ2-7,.,CASSVAGGAQPNEQYF,TGTGCCAGCAGCGTAGCTGGGGGGGCTCAGCCTAACGAGCAGTACTTC
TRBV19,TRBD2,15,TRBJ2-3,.,CASSIGGSVTDTQYF,TGTGCCAGTAGTATAGGCGGGAGCGTCACAGATACGCAGTATTTT